This T cell receptor (beta chain) is drawn from a study of blood T cells in healthy people across ages. Broader study findings: Higher diversity, along with more naive CD4+ cells, distinguished long-lived donors from aged donors.

This clonotype was seen a handful of times. Its antigen is unidentified. The CDR3 sequence is 15 residues long. Deletions cut 2 bases from V and 1 base from J, with 8 bases between. CDR1 is MNHNS, CDR2 SASEGT, per germline. A second PCR, run for about 7 to 11 cycles, used a sample-barcoded 5' primer plus a J-beta primer mix. One entry per CDR3 protein results from TCRdb running MiXCR on the 5' RACE reads. The repertoire includes about a million distinct CDR3 sequences, more than 30% of them detected once, and over 10% sits in the top ten. V is TRBV6-1 and J is TRBJ2-2, with D hard to call. The TCR comes from a man aged 18 to 30 in good health. The sample was blood. The CDR3 here is CASSEFSWNTGELFF. CDR3 coding DNA: TGTGCCAGCAGTGAATTTTCCTGGAACACCGGGGAGCTGTTTTTT.